This TCR beta chain is drawn from a study of T and B cells in COVID-19 patients (dated by TCRdb to the early 2020s). A note on the overall study: In this study, adaptive immunity was profiled in COVID-19 patients who either had active infection or had recovered, using TRB and IGH repertoire sequencing of peripheral blood. A recovered cohort was made up of 15 to 19 patients contributing approximately 20 samples, mostly after mild to moderate COVID-19 managed as outpatients. Patients in the recovered cohort had a median age of around 30 years, compared with roughly 67 years for patients in the active-infection cohort. Of the roughly 19 patients in the active-infection cohort, 12 were critically ill and needed mechanical ventilation or ECMO. In the active-infection cohort, about 90% of the 20 patients had comorbidities linked to unfavorable COVID-19 outcome. The TCR and BCR sequence repository comprised over 35 patients and 60 to 75 time points, with over 7 million TCR sequences analysed. Two patients were included in both the recovered and active cohorts because samples were available from active disease and after recovery. An age-matched reference group of approximately 39 healthy donors negative for COVID-19 antibodies served as the comparison for repertoire analyses. As many as 9 follow-up blood samples were taken per patient, and some of the samples covered different disease stages within the same individual. The full study reports these points: A total of over 2,000 TCR clusters were exclusive to the recovered cohort, and approximately 31 of those clusters were low-pGen clusters. Blood samples obtained from mildly ill patients during symptoms, as well as early samples obtained from severe cases, were available only in scarce numbers. Patients with COVID-19 were reported to show strongly skewed TRBV/TRBJ gene usage. Specific T cell subsets (CD4+/Treg/CD8+) and sorted SARS-CoV-2-responsive or tetramer+ T cells had not yet been sequenced, with those experiments still ongoing. The reported TCR clusters were stated to require prospective validation before clinical use. In active COVID-19, TRB repertoires were highly clonal, while at recovery, diversity and richness increased above the levels seen in healthy donors. The cohort was judged too small for assessing how HLA contributes to COVID-19 susceptibility or severity.

The sequencer listed for this sample is Illumina MiSeq. Multiplex PCR with BIOMED2 TRB-A/B primer pools was used to amplify TRB rearrangements. Illumina-compatible adapters and 7-nucleotide sample barcodes were added to the amplicons in two consecutive PCRs. Phusion HS II polymerase was used for all library PCRs. Amplicons were purified from gel with the NucleoSpin Gel and PCR Clean-up kit, quantified on Qubit, and pooled at 4 nM. The quality of the amplicon pool was checked on an Agilent 2100 Bioanalyzer prior to Illumina next-generation sequencing. The published analysis was carried out like this. Annotation of TRB rearrangements was done in MiXCR 3.0.8 with the default MiXCR reference library. Non-productive reads and sequences with fewer than 2 reads were removed, and every unique CDR3 nucleotide sequence was treated as one clone. R 3.5.1 was used to calculate clonality, diversity, richness and V-J gene usage. GLIPH2 was used to cluster TCRs based on CDR3 similarity, and OLGA was used to calculate the generation probabilities. Only GLIPH2 clusters with at least four unique TCR clonotypes present in at least three individuals were retained. TCRdb took the public reads, trimmed them with fastp at Q25, ran MiXCR for clone calling and kept in-frame beta chains. Merged by CDR3 protein, the rows form single entries marked with the most common genes and DNA. Clone size and V and J calls follow TCRdb, not the original study. The sample table holds fewer than 6,500 distinct CDR3 sequences, of which 27% were seen once. The leading ten clones occupy about a third of the sample.

Reading the germline V gene (reference sequence) gives CDR1 LNHDA and CDR2 SQIVND. Its CDR3 holds 18 amino acids, cysteine through phenylalanine. Of the read, only the CDR3 DNA is kept; its 54 bases are in frame from base 1. Trimming takes 9 bases from V and 0 bases from J, and the germline ends sit 24 bases apart. To note about this clonotype: Its target antigen remains unknown. There are no base qualities to consult, and no much larger clone falls within one base.

TRB repertoires were amplified using roughly 250-500 ng of genomic DNA isolated from blood. Specimen: blood. The receptor chain draws on TRBV19 and TRBJ2-1; the D segment may tentatively be TRBD1 or TRBD2, each giving 5 matched bases. The sequence was collected from a human donor with active COVID-19. The donor label of this sample is uncertain. The CDR3 protein sequence reads: CASQLSGTALSSYNEQFF. The DNA sequence is given as TGTGCCAGCCAACTTTCCGGGACGGCCCTCAGCTCCTACAATGAGCAGTTCTTC.